Listed below are T cell receptor beta chains from one sample, sequenced in a study of immune characterization of retroperitoneal liposarcoma. One entry per CDR3 protein results from TCRdb running MiXCR on the PCR reads. Of about 7,300 distinct CDR3 sequences in the sample, approximately 29% were seen once. Specimen: blood. Receptors were obtained from a male donor with retroperitoneal liposarcoma. CDR3s include the opening cysteine and the closing phenylalanine or tryptophan. A D gene is named only where the DNA matches it firmly. Expanded clones get a size class; other rows say once, few or many, or leave the size out.

CDR3 DNA	CDR3 protein	D gene	V gene	clone size	CDR3 length	J gene
TGTGCCAGCAGTTCTCATAACAGTCCCCAGTTCTTC	CASSSHNSPQFF	-	TRBV12-3/TRBV12-4	-	12	TRBJ2-1
TGTGCCAGCAGCGCCTTAGCGGGAGGGGAGCAGTACTTC	CASSALAGGEQYF	TRBD2	TRBV11-1	many	13	TRBJ2-7
TGTGCCAGCAGTTACTCGATGGGGGGGATCTACGAGCAGTACTTC	CASSYSMGGIYEQYF	TRBD2	TRBV6-5	many	15	TRBJ2-7
TGTGCCAGCACCCTACAGGGCAGCACTGAAGCTTTCTTT	CASTLQGSTEAFF	-	TRBV12-3/TRBV12-4	many	13	TRBJ1-1
TGTGCCAGCAGTTTAAAGCTCGTAGCCTACGAGCAGTACTTC	CASSLKLVAYEQYF	-	TRBV6-5	many	14	TRBJ2-7
TGTGCCAGCAGTTATTTGCCGGGGCCTCCTCACAATGAGCAGTTCTTC	CASSYLPGPPHNEQFF	-	TRBV7-3	many	16	TRBJ2-1
TGTGCCAGCAGCTTACAGGGTGTAGGCGAGACCCAGTATTTC	CASSLQGVGETQYF	-	TRBV12-3/TRBV12-4	-	14	TRBJ2-5
TGTGCCAGCAGTGAACTAGCGGGAGGGCCAGAGACCCAGTACTTC	CASSELAGGPETQYF	TRBD2	TRBV6-1	few	15	TRBJ2-5
TGTGCCAGCAGACCCCACGACAGGGGAAGAACTGAAGCTTTCTTT	CASRPHDRGRTEAFF	TRBD1	TRBV11-3	once	15	TRBJ1-1
TGTGCCAGCAGTTTAGGGCCCCTAGCGGGAGTGTCCCCCAATGAGCAGTTCTTC	CASSLGPLAGVSPNEQFF	TRBD2	TRBV12-3/TRBV12-4	-	18	TRBJ2-1
TGTGCCAGCAGTTTACCTTGGGGGGCGCGGGCCAACGTCCTGACTTTC	CASSLPWGARANVLTF	-	TRBV12-3/TRBV12-4	few	16	TRBJ2-6
TGTGCCAGCAGTCCTCGATACACAGATACGCAGTATTTT	CASSPRYTDTQYF	-	TRBV2	-	13	TRBJ2-3
TGTGCCAGCAGCCCCGGTGGAGGGGCCCGGAACACTGAAGCTTTCTTT	CASSPGGGARNTEAFF	-	TRBV7-8	-	16	TRBJ1-1
TGTGCCAGCAGCCCAAGGCCTAGCGGGAGTCGAACAGATACGCAGTATTTT	CASSPRPSGSRTDTQYF	TRBD2	TRBV7-6	-	17	TRBJ2-3
TGTGCCAGCAGCCTTCGGACAGGGGGCGCGAATTGGGAGCTGTTTTTT	CASSLRTGGANWELFF	TRBD1	TRBV6-1	-	16	TRBJ2-2
TGTGCCAGCAGTTACTCAGGGGCCCCTGAAGCTTTCTTT	CASSYSGAPEAFF	-	TRBV6-6	-	13	TRBJ1-1
TGTGCCAGCAGTGACTCACAGGGGGCAGATACGCAGTATTTT	CASSDSQGADTQYF	TRBD1	TRBV6-4	many	14	TRBJ2-3
TGTGCCAGCAGTCCGAAACTAGCGGGAGGGCCCACACTCACAGATACGCAGTATTTT	CASSPKLAGGPTLTDTQYF	TRBD2	TRBV7-6	many	19	TRBJ2-3
TGTGCCAGCAGTGGGGGTAGCGGGGAGCTGTTTTTT	CASSGGSGELFF	-	TRBV6-4	few	12	TRBJ2-2
TGTGCCAGCAGTGGGGACAGTAGCTCCTATAATTCACCCCTCCACTTT	CASSGDSSSYNSPLHF	TRBD1	TRBV6-1	-	16	TRBJ1-6
TGTGCCAGCAGTTTACAGGGGGAAGAAGAGACCCAGTTCTTC	CASSLQGEEETQFF	TRBD1	TRBV6-1	few	14	TRBJ2-1
TGTGCCAGCAGCTTAGGGGAAGATACGCAGTATTTT	CASSLGEDTQYF	-	TRBV7-2	medium-sized	12	TRBJ2-3
TGCGCCAGCAGCCAAGATTTAGCCCGAAAGGGCACAGATACGCAGTATTTT	CASSQDLARKGTDTQYF	-	TRBV4-3	-	17	TRBJ2-3
TGTGCCAGCAGTGAAAGGGATGAGCAGTACTTC	CASSERDEQYF	-	TRBV6-1	many	11	TRBJ2-5
TGCGCCAGCAGCCCCGGGACAGGGGGCTTGAACACTGAAGCTTTCTTT	CASSPGTGGLNTEAFF	TRBD1	TRBV4-1	few	16	TRBJ1-1
TGTGCCACCTCCCCCGGGACCTACGAGCAGTACTTC	CATSPGTYEQYF	-	TRBV6-2/TRBV6-3	-	12	TRBJ2-7
TGTGCCAGCAGCCAAGTCGAGTTAGCCACAGATACGCAGTATTTT	CASSQVELATDTQYF	-	TRBV4-2	few	15	TRBJ2-3
TGCGCCAGCAGCCTCGGCGGGGGGGGAACCGGGGAGCTGTTTTTT	CASSLGGGGTGELFF	TRBD2	TRBV4-3	-	15	TRBJ2-2
TGTGCCAGCAGTTTTGGGTCCCACGGTTCTGGGGCCAACGTCCTGACTTTC	CASSFGSHGSGANVLTF	-	TRBV28	-	17	TRBJ2-6
TGTGCCAGCAGAGTGACTAGCGGGGGGTATAGCTCCTACAATGAGCAGTTCTTC	CASRVTSGGYSSYNEQFF	TRBD2	TRBV6-1	-	18	TRBJ2-1
TGTGCCAGCAGCTTGACAAATGAGCAGTTCTTC	CASSLTNEQFF	-	TRBV5-6	few	11	TRBJ2-1
TGCAGTGCTAGAGAACTAGCGGTGAGCACAGATACGCAGTATTTT	CSARELAVSTDTQYF	TRBD2	TRBV20-1	few	15	TRBJ2-3
TGTGCCAGCAGCGACAATGCGGGGATCTCCTACGAGCAGTACTTC	CASSDNAGISYEQYF	-	TRBV7-2	many	15	TRBJ2-7
TGTGCCAGCAGTCCTAGCGTTTCCTACAATGAGCAGTACTTC	CASSPSVSYNEQYF	-	TRBV6-4	medium-sized	14	TRBJ2-7
TGTGCCAGCAGTGAAGCGCTAGGACAGGAGGCACCCCTCCACTTT	CASSEALGQEAPLHF	TRBD1	TRBV6-1	-	15	TRBJ1-6
TGTGCCAGCAGCTTGGGGAGGACTAGCGGGAATTCAGAGACCCAGTACTTC	CASSLGRTSGNSETQYF	TRBD2	TRBV7-6	many	17	TRBJ2-5
TGTGCCAGCAGCCGTGGGGGGAACAATGAGCAGTACTTC	CASSRGGNNEQYF	-	TRBV7-3	-	13	TRBJ2-7
TGTGCCAGCAGCCTCAGACTAGCGGGGGAAGCAGATACGCAGTATTTT	CASSLRLAGEADTQYF	TRBD2	TRBV3-1	once	16	TRBJ2-3
TGTGCCAGCACCCGCCAGGATACGCAGTATTTT	CASTRQDTQYF	-	TRBV25-1	many	11	TRBJ2-3
TGTGCCAGCAGTTACTCGAAGAGTCGCTCCTACGAGCAGTACTTC	CASSYSKSRSYEQYF	-	TRBV6-6	-	15	TRBJ2-7
TGTGCCAGCAGTGAATGGGCCAATCGGGGAGAGCAGTTATTC	CASSEWANRGEQLF	-	TRBV6-1	-	14	TRBJ2-1
TGTGCCAGCAGCTTGTACAGGGGTTCCTACAATGAGCAGTTCTTC	CASSLYRGSYNEQFF	TRBD1	TRBV5-4	large	15	TRBJ2-1
TGTGCCAGCAGCCTCGGGACTAGCGGGAGGAATGAGCAGTTCTTC	CASSLGTSGRNEQFF	TRBD2	TRBV7-8	many	15	TRBJ2-1
TGTGCCAGCAGCTTGCGGGGGGCGGCGGTGGGGGGGGATACGCAGTATTTT	CASSLRGAAVGGDTQYF	TRBD2	TRBV11-3	few	17	TRBJ2-3
TGTGCCAGCAGCTTAGCCGCTCAAATTGATAGCAATCAGCCCCAGCATTTT	CASSLAAQIDSNQPQHF	-	TRBV7-2	-	17	TRBJ1-5
TGTGCCAGCAGACGAACCGGGGAGCTGTTTTTT	CASRRTGELFF	-	TRBV12-3/TRBV12-4	few	11	TRBJ2-2
TGTGCCAGCAGTCCCGGACAGAACACCGGGGAGCTGTTTTTT	CASSPGQNTGELFF	-	TRBV12-3/TRBV12-4	medium-sized	14	TRBJ2-2
TGTGCCAGCAGTTTGCAGGCGAACACCGGGGAGCTGTTTTTT	CASSLQANTGELFF	-	TRBV27	few	14	TRBJ2-2
TGTGCCAGCAGTGGTCCGGGACTAGAGTGGGGACTACCTTACAATGAGCAGTACTTC	CASSGPGLEWGLPYNEQYF	TRBD2	TRBV6-1	many	19	TRBJ2-7
TGTGCCAGCAGCTCTAGCGGGGGACACCAAGAGACCCAGTACTTC	CASSSSGGHQETQYF	TRBD2	TRBV5-5	-	15	TRBJ2-5